Below are 13 T cell receptor beta chains sequenced from a single sample in a study of patients and donors after allogeneic stem cell transplantation. Using its own MiXCR run on the RT-PCR reads, TCRdb lists one record per CDR3 protein. Of about 410,000 distinct CDR3 sequences listed, more than 15% are singletons. Sequencing used blood, either unsorted or a sorted T cell fraction (not recorded which). These receptors were taken from a human donor who was either an allogeneic HSCT recipient or a stem cell or donor lymphocyte infusion donor (not recorded which). It is not recorded whose cells these are; they may come from a transplant donor.

This clonotype was recorded many times. The gene calls are TRBV10-3 and TRBJ1-6, with 7 bases aligning to TRBD1. In germline, CDR1 is ENHRY, CDR2 SYGVKD. The V and J ends lost 4 bases and 10 bases, in that order; junction bases with no gene match: 4. There are 13 residues in the CDR3. The CDR3 protein is CAISGQGGSPLHF. The CDR3 region has the DNA TGTGCCATCAGTGGACAGGGAGGGTCACCCCTCCACTTT.

This clonotype has just a few counts. The chain uses TRBV29-1 and TRBJ2-3; possible D gene TRBD2, 7 bases. Trimming cost V 8 bases and J 2 bases, with 17 bases left between them. CDR1 is SQVTM and CDR2 is ANQGSEA in the germline V gene. This CDR3 spans 14 amino acids. This CDR3 is CSLSSGGLTDTQYF. For the CDR3, the DNA is TGCAGCCTGTCGTCGGGGGGCCTCACAGATACGCAGTATTTT.

The rearrangement joins TRBV21-1 to TRBJ2-2; TRBD1, the table's D call, was not compared with the DNA. TRBV21-1 is deemed a pseudogene. The CDR3 loop spans 17 amino acids. DNA for the CDR3: TGTGCCAGCAGCAAAGCGAACAGGGTGAAACGGCCCGGGGAGCTGTTTTTT. Translating gives CASSKANRVKRPGELFF.

The chain combines TRBV29-1 with TRBJ2-7, with 9 positions matching TRBD1. V lost 4 bases, J lost 6 bases, and 4 bases stayed unmatched. The CDR3 covers 12 residues. In germline, CDR1 is SQVTM, CDR2 ANQGSEA. The CDR3 bases are TGCAGCGTTGGAGACAGGGGGGCCGAGCAGTACTTC. This codes for CSVGDRGAEQYF.

The chain has TRBV9 and TRBJ1-5, with D unresolved. This CDR3 is built from 15 residues. Germline V gives CDR1 SGDLS, CDR2 YYNGEE. The V end was cut by 4 bases, the J end by 5 bases, with 16 bases between. The DNA for the CDR3 is TGTGCCAGCAGCCCTACTGCGAACCCCGATCAGCCCCAGCATTTT. It encodes CASSPTANPDQPQHF. Full variable domain (rest looked up from reference TRBV9 and TRBJ1-5): DSGVTQTPKHLITATGQRVTLRCSPRSGDLSVYWYQQSLDQGLQFLIQYYNGEERAKGNILERFSAQQFPDLHSELNLSSLELGDSALYFCASSPTANPDQPQHFGDGTRLSIL.

V gene TRBV7-9 combines with J gene TRBJ1-4, with unresolved D. Germline lookup yields CDR1 SEHNR and CDR2 FQNEAQ (reference sequence). V lost 2 bases and J lost 3, with 7 bases in between. This CDR3 region has 14 residues. The CDR3 loop is CASSLHAANEKLFF. The CDR3 bases are TGTGCCAGCAGCTTACACGCGGCTAATGAAAAACTGTTTTTT.

The chain recombines TRBV11-2 with TRBJ1-1, with D unclear. The V gene's germline CDR1 is SGHAT and CDR2 FQNNGV. CDR3 length: 13 amino acids. V lost 6 bases and J lost 2, with 10 bases in between. CDR3 amino acids: CASRPTLNTEAFF. For the CDR3, the DNA is TGTGCCAGCAGACCGACCCTTAACACTGAAGCTTTCTTT.

Ten or more counts support this clonotype. The CDR3 is CASRGQVGQPQHF. In DNA form, the CDR3 reads TGTGCCAGCCGGGGACAGGTGGGTCAGCCCCAGCATTTT. This chain joins TRBV12-3 or TRBV12-4 and TRBJ1-5; 8 bases align to TRBD1. There are 13 residues in the CDR3. The ends lost 8 bases at V and 6 bases at J; junction bases unmatched: 6.

In this sample, this clonotype turned up a few times. The V call is TRBV7-2, the J call TRBJ2-5; D unresolved. The germline V gene encodes CDR1 SGHTA and CDR2 FQGNSA. Trimming took off 3 bases at V and 4 bases at J, with 18 bases between the two ends. The CDR3 consists of 16 residues. The CDR3 is CASSLQSRAGLETQYF. CDR3 nucleotides: TGTGCCAGCAGCTTGCAGTCCCGGGCTGGCCTAGAGACCCAGTACTTC. The variable domain in full, with the rest retrieved from reference TRBV7-2 and TRBJ2-5, is GAGVSQSPSNKVTEKGKDVELRCDPISGHTALYWYRQSLGQGLEFLIYFQGNSAPDKSGLPSDRFSAERTGGSVSTLTIQRTQQEDSAVYLCASSLQSRAGLETQYFGPGTRLLVL.

The rearrangement uses TRBV7-4 and TRBJ1-4, with D unresolved. Germline CDR1 reads SGHVT; CDR2 reads SQSDAQ. The CDR3 is 16 residues long. The V end was cut by 6 bases, the J end by 0 bases, with 14 bases between. The CDR3 loop reads CASSTTEAATNEKLFF. CDR3 in DNA: TGTGCCAGCAGTACTACCGAGGCGGCAACTAATGAAAAACTGTTTTTT. Full variable domain (remainder filled in from reference TRBV7-4 and TRBJ1-4): GAGVSQSPRYKVAKRGRDVALRCDSISGHVTLYWYRQTLGQGSEVLTYSQSDAQRDKSGRPSGRFSAERPERSVSTLKIQRTEQGDSAVYLCASSTTEAATNEKLFFGSGTQLSVL.

The chain combines TRBV6-1 with TRBJ2-3; D is possibly TRBD1 or TRBD2 (5 bases each). The germline V gene has CDR1 MNHNS and CDR2 SASEGT. V was clipped by 6 bases and J by 5 bases, with 24 bases between them. The CDR3 totals 17 residues. The CDR3 reads CASSTLNWGFGEDTQYF. The CDR3 nucleotides read TGTGCCAGCAGCACTCTAAATTGGGGGTTCGGTGAAGATACGCAGTATTTT.

The chain is built from TRBV20-1 and TRBJ2-7; either TRBD1 or TRBD2 may fit D (6 bases each). Between the trimmed V and J ends, which lost 5 bases and 4 bases, there was a span of 27 bases. The CDR3 is 17 amino acids. Germline values: CDR1 DFQATT, CDR2 SNEGSKA (reference sequence). As DNA, the CDR3 is TGCAGTGCTTACACGGCGGGGCGGAGCCGGACAGATTACGAGCAGTACTTC. Translated: CSAYTAGRSRTDYEQYF.

This clonotype was detected a few times. V usage is TRBV11-2 and J usage is TRBJ1-5, with TRBD1 matching over 12 bases. CDR3 size: 19 residues. Germline CDR1 reads SGHAT; CDR2 reads FQNNGV. The ends lost 5 bases at V and 0 bases at J; junction bases unmatched: 11. The CDR3 DNA follows: TGTGCCAGCAGCCCACCCACCGGGACAGGGGGCTATAGCAATCAGCCCCAGCATTTT. Translated: CASSPPTGTGGYSNQPQHF.